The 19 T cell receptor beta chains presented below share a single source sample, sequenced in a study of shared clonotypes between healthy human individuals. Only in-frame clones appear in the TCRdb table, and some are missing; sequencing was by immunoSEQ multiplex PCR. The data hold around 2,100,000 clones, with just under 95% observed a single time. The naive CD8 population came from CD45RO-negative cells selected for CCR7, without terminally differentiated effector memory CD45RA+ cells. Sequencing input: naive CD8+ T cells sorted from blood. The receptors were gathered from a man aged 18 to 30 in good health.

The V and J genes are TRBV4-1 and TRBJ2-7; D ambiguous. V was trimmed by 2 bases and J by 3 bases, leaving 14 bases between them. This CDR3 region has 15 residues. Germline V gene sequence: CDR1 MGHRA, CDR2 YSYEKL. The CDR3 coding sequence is TGCGCCAGCAGCCAATCGTCTGGAGTCGGCTACGAGCAGTACTTC. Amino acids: CASSQSSGVGYEQYF.

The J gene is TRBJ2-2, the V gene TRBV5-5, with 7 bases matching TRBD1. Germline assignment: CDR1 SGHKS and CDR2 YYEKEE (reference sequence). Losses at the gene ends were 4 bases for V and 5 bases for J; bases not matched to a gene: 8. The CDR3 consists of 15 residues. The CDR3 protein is CASSHGTVDTGELFF. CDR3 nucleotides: TGTGCCAGCAGCCACGGGACAGTAGATACCGGGGAGCTGTTTTTT.

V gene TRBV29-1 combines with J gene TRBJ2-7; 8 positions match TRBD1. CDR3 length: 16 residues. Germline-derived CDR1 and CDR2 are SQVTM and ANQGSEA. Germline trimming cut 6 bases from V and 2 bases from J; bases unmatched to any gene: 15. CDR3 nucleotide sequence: TGCAGCGTCTTGTTGAGGGAGACAGGGGACCCCTACGAGCAGTACTTC. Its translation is CSVLLRETGDPYEQYF.

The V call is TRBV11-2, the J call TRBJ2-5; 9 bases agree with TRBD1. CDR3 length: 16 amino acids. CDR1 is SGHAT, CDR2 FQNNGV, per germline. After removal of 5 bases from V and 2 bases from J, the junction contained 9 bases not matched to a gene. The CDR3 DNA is TGTGCCAGCAGCCTAACCGGGACAGGGACACAAGAGACCCAGTACTTC. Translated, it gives CASSLTGTGTQETQYF.

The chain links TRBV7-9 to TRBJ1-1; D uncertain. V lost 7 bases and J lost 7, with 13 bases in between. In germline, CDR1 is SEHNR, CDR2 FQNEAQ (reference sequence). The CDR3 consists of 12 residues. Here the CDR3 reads CASTMGGVEAFF. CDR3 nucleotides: TGTGCCAGCACCATGGGTGGGGTTGAAGCTTTCTTT. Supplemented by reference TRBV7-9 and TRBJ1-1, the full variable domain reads DTGVSQNPRHKITKRGQNVTFRCDPISEHNRLYWYRQTLGQGPEFLTYFQNEAQLEKSRLLSDRFSAERPKGSFSTLEIQRTEQGDSAMYLCASTMGGVEAFFGQGTRLTVV.

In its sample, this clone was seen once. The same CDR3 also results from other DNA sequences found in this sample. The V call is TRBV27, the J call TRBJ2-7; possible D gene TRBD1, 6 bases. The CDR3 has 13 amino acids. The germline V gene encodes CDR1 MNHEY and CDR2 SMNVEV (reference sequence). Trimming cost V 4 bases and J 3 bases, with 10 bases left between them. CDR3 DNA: TGTGCCAGCAGTTATCGAGGGGGCTACGAGCAGTACTTC. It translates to CASSYRGGYEQYF.

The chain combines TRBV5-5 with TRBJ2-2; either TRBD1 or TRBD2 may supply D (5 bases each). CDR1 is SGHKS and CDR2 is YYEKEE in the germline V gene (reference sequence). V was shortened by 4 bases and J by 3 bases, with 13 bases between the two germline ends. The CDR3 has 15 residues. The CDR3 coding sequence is TGTGCCAGCAGCGGGACCCTGATAGACACCGGGGAGCTGTTTTTT. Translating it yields CASSGTLIDTGELFF.

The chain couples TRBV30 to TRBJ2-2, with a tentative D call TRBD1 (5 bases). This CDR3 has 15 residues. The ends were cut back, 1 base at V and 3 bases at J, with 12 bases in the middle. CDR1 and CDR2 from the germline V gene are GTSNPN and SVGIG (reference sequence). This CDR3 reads CAWSDRGHYTGELFF. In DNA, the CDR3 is TGTGCCTGGAGTGATAGGGGCCACTACACCGGGGAGCTGTTTTTT. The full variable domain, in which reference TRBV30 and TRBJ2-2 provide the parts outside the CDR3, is SQTIHQWPATLVQPVGSPLSLECTVEGTSNPNLYWYRQAAGRGLQLLFYSVGIGQISSEVPQNLSASRPQDRQFILSSKKLLLSDSGFYLCAWSDRGHYTGELFFGEGSRLTVL.

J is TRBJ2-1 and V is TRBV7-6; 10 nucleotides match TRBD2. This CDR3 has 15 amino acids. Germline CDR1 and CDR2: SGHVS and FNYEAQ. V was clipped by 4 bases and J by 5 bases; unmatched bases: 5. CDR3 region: CASSSGLANHNEQFF. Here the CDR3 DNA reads TGTGCCAGCAGCTCGGGACTAGCGAACCACAATGAGCAGTTCTTC.

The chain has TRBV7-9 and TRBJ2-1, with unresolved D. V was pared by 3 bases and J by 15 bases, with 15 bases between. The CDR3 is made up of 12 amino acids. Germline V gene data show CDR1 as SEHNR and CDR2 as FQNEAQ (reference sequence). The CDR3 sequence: CASSFTGSQWFF. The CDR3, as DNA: TGTGCCAGCAGCTTTACCGGGTCCCAGTGGTTCTTC.

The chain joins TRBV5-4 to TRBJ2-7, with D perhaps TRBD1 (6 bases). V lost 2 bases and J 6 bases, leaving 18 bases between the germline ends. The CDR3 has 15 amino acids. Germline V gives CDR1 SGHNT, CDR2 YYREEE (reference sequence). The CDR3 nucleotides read TGTGCCAGCAGCTTACCGCCAGGGGTCCTCGGCGAGCAGTACTTC. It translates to CASSLPPGVLGEQYF.

The CDR3 nucleotides read TGTGCCACCCGGACGACAGGGGACCTCTACGAGCAGTACTTC. This sequence encodes CATRTTGDLYEQYF. The chain recombines TRBV27 with TRBJ2-7; 8 bases fit TRBD1. Trimming cost V 10 bases and J 3 bases; bases outside gene matches: 11. CDR1 MNHEY and CDR2 SMNVEV come from the germline V gene (reference sequence). The CDR3 has 14 amino acids.

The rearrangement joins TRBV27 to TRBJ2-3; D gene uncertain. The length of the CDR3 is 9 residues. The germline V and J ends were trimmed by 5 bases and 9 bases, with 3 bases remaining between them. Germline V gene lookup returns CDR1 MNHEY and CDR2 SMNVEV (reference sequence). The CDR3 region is CASSKTQYF. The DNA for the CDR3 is TGTGCCAGCAGTAAGACGCAGTATTTT.

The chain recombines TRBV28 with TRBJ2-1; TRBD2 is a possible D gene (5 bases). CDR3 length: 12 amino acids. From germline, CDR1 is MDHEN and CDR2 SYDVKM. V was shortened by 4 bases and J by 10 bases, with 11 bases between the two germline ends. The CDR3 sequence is CASSSQRNEQFF. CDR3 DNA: TGTGCCAGCAGTTCCCAGCGGAACGAGCAGTTCTTC.

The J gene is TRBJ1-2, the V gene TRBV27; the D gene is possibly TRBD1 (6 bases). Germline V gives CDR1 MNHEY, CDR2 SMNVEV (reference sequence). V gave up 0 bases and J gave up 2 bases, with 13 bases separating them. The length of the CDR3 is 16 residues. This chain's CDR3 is CASSLSVVGQNYGYTF. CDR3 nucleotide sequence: TGTGCCAGCAGTTTATCGGTGGTTGGACAGAACTATGGCTACACCTTC.

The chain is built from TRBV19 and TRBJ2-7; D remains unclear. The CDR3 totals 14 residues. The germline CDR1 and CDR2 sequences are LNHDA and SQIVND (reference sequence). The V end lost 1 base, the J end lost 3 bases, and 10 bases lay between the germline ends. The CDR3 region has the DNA TGTGCCAGTAGTATAGCCGGGTCGGACTACGAGCAGTACTTC. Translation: CASSIAGSDYEQYF.

The CDR3 loop is CASSPGSGALHF. CDR3 coding DNA: TGTGCCAGCAGCCCTGGGTCAGGGGCCCTCCACTTT. The chain couples TRBV9 to TRBJ1-6; tentatively, D is TRBD1 (6 bases). Trimming cost V 4 bases and J 14 bases, with 13 bases left between them. The germline gives CDR1 SGDLS, CDR2 YYNGEE. This CDR3 contains 12 residues.

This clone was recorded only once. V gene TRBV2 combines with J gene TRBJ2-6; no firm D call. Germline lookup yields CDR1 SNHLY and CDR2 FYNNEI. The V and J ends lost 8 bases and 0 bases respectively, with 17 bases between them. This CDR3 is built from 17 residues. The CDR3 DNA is TGTGCCAGCCTACAGTCGCCACCGATCTCTGGGGCCAACGTCCTGACTTTC. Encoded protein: CASLQSPPISGANVLTF.

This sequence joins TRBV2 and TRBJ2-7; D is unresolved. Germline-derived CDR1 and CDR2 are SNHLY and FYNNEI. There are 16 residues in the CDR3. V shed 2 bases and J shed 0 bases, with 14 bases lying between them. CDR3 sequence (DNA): TGTGCCAGCAGTGAACCAGGAGAAGGGCTCTCCTACGAGCAGTACTTC. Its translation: CASSEPGEGLSYEQYF.